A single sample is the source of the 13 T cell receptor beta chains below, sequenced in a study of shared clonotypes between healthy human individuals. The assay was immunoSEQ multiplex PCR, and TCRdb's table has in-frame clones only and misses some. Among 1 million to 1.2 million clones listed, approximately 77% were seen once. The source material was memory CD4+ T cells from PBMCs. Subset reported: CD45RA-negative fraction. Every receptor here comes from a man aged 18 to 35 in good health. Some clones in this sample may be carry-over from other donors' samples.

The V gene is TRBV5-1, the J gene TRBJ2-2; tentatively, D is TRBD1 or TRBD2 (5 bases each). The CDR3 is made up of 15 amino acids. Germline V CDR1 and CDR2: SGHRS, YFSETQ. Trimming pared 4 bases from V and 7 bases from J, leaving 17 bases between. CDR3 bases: TGCGCCAGCAGCCGAGGACTCGGGGACGTCGGGGAGCTGTTTTTT. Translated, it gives CASSRGLGDVGELFF.

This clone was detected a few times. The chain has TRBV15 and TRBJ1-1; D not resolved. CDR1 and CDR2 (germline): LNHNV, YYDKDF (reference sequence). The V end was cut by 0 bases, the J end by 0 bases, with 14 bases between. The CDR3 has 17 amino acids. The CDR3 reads CATSRDLAGDMNTEAFF. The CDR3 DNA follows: TGTGCCACCAGCAGAGATCTGGCTGGCGATATGAACACTGAAGCTTTCTTT.

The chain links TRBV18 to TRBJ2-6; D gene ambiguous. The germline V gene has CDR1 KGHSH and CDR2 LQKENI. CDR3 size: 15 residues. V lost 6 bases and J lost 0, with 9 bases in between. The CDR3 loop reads CASSVESSGANVLTF. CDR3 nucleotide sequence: TGTGCCAGCTCCGTCGAGAGCTCTGGGGCCAACGTCCTGACTTTC.

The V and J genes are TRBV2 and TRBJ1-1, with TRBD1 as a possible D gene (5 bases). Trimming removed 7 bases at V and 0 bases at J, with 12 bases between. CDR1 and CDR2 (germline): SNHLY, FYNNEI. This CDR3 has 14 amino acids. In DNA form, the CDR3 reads TGTGCCAGCACCCGGGACGGCCTGAACACTGAAGCTTTCTTT. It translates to CASTRDGLNTEAFF. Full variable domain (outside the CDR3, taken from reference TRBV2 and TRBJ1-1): EPEVTQTPSHQVTQMGQEVILRCVPISNHLYFYWYRQILGQKVEFLVSFYNNEISEKSEIFDDQFSVERPDGSNFTLKIRSTKLEDSAMYFCASTRDGLNTEAFFGQGTRLTVV.

The CDR3 nucleotides read TGTGCCAGCAGTGGAAAGCCGGGACAGGGGTTACATGGCTACACCTTC. It yields the protein CASSGKPGQGLHGYTF. This chain uses TRBV2 with TRBJ1-2, with TRBD1 matching 10 bases. The J segment lost 6 bases and the V segment lost 4 bases, leaving 11 bases of the junction unmatched. The CDR3 runs to 16 residues. Looked up from germline, CDR1 is SNHLY and CDR2 is FYNNEI.

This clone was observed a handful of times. The CDR3: CASSGWGQGDNEQFF. The CDR3 DNA reads as TGTGCCAGCAGCGGGTGGGGACAGGGGGATAATGAGCAGTTCTTC. J is TRBJ2-1 and V is TRBV7-6; 11 bases agree with TRBD1. J gave up 7 bases and V 5 bases, and 7 bases lay outside the gene matches. This CDR3 has 15 residues. The V gene's germline CDR1 is SGHVS and CDR2 FNYEAQ.

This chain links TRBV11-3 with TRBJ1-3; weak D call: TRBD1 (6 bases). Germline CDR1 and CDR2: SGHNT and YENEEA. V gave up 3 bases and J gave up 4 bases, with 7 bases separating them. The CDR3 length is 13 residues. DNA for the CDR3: TGTGCCAGCAGCTTCGGACAGGGAAACACCATATATTTT. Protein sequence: CASSFGQGNTIYF.

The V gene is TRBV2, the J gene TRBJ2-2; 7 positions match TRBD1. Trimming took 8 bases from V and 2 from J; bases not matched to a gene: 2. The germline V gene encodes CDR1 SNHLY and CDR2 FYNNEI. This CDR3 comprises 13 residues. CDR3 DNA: TGTGCCAGCGACAGGGTTAACACCGGGGAGCTGTTTTTT. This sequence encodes CASDRVNTGELFF.

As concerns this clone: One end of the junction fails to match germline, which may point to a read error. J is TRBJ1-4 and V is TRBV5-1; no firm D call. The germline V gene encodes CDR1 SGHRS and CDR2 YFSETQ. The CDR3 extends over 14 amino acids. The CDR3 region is CASSRPGITRKTVF. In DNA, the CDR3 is TGCGCCAGCAGCAGGCCAGGAATTACTCGAAAAACTGTTTTT.

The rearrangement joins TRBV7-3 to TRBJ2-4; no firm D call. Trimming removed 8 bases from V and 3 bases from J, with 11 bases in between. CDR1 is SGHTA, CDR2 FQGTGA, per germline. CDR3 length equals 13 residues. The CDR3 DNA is TGTGCCAGCCGATCCACGGACAAAAACATTCAGTACTTC. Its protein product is CASRSTDKNIQYF. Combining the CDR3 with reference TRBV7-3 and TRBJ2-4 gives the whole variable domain GAGVSQTPSNKVTEKGKYVELRCDPISGHTALYWYRQSLGQGPEFLIYFQGTGAADDSGLPNDRFFAVRPEGSVSTLKIQRTERGDSAVYLCASRSTDKNIQYFGAGTRLSVL.

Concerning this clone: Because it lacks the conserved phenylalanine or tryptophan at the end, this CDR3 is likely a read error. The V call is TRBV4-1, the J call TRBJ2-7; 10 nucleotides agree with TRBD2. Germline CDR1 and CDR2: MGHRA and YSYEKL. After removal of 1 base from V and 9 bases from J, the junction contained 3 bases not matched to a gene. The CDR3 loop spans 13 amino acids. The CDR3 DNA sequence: TGCGCCAGCAGCCAAGCGGGACTAGCGTTGCAGTACTCC. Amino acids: CASSQAGLALQYS.

The CDR3: CASIPSTPTSYEQYF. CDR3 in DNA: TGTGCCAGCATTCCGAGTACCCCAACATCCTACGAGCAGTACTTC. The chain links TRBV2 to TRBJ2-7; unclear D gene. Germline CDR1 reads SNHLY; CDR2 reads FYNNEI. The CDR3 contains 15 residues. V was clipped by 7 bases and J by 1 base, with 17 bases between them. Supplemented by reference TRBV2 and TRBJ2-7, the full variable domain reads EPEVTQTPSHQVTQMGQEVILRCVPISNHLYFYWYRQILGQKVEFLVSFYNNEISEKSEIFDDQFSVERPDGSNFTLKIRSTKLEDSAMYFCASIPSTPTSYEQYFGPGTRLTVT.

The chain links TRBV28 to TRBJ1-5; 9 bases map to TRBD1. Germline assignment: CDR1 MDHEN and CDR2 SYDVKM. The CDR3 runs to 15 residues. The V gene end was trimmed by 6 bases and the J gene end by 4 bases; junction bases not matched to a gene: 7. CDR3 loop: CASRTTGGGNQPQHF. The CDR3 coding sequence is TGTGCCAGCAGAACTACAGGGGGCGGGAATCAGCCCCAGCATTTT.